A selection of T cell receptor beta chains follows, all from one sample in a study of blood T cell repertoires in COVID-19. TCRdb's table, derived via immunoSEQ multiplex PCR, lists solely in-frame clones and lacks some. Altogether 110,000 to 150,000 clones are present, roughly three quarters being singletons, with the ten largest covering about 8.6%. Sequencing input: peripheral blood. These receptor sequences come from a man aged 50-60 years with active or convalescent COVID-19. Both conserved end residues are part of each CDR3. A D gene is named only where the DNA matches it firmly. Expanded clones get a size class; other rows say once, few or many, or leave the size out.

clone_size	j_call	v_call	d_call	cdr3_nt	cdr3_aa
-	TRBJ1-4	TRBV7-9	-	TGTGCCAGCAGCTTAGCCGACACCTGGAATGAAAAACTGTTTTTT	CASSLADTWNEKLFF
-	TRBJ2-1	TRBV24-1	TRBD2	TGTGCCACCAGTGACCCGGGACTAGCGGGAGGGCCTTTTTCTGAGCAGTTCTTC	CATSDPGLAGGPFSEQFF
-	TRBJ2-5	TRBV11-3	-	TGTGCCAGCAGCTTAGTCGGCGGACAAGAGACCCAGTACTTC	CASSLVGGQETQYF
few	TRBJ2-1	TRBV10-3	-	TGTGCCATCGGGGGCTCGAAGCGGGATCTGAACAATGAGCAGTTCTTC	CAIGGSKRDLNNEQFF
-	TRBJ2-7	TRBV5-1	TRBD1	TGCGCCAGCAGCTCACAGGGGGTTTCCTACGAGCAGTACTTC	CASSSQGVSYEQYF
-	TRBJ1-3	TRBV7-8	-	TGTGCCAGCAGCTTGGGCAGGGCCTCTGGAAACACCATATATTTT	CASSLGRASGNTIYF
many	TRBJ1-2	TRBV7-9	-	TGTGCCAGCAGTCGGATCGAGGGATACTATGGCTACACCTTC	CASSRIEGYYGYTF
once	TRBJ2-1	TRBV27	-	TGTGCCAGCAGTTTACGCGGAAAGGTCTACAATGAGCAGTTCTTC	CASSLRGKVYNEQFF
-	TRBJ2-7	TRBV11-2	TRBD1	TGTGCCAGCAGCCCACAGGGGAGCTCCTACGAGCAGTACTTC	CASSPQGSSYEQYF
-	TRBJ1-3	TRBV30	-	TGTGCCTGGAGCGAGGGATTCTCTGGAAACACCATATATTTT	CAWSEGFSGNTIYF
once	TRBJ2-7	TRBV11-2	TRBD2	TGTGCCAGCAGCCCAGGGACTAGCGGGAGGATCTACGAGCAGTACTTC	CASSPGTSGRIYEQYF
-	TRBJ2-1	TRBV28	TRBD2	TGTGCCAGCAGTTTTCCGCTAGCGGGAGACTTAGGGAATGAGCAGTTCTTC	CASSFPLAGDLGNEQFF
-	TRBJ2-5	TRBV11-2	-	TGTGCCAGCAGGATCTCCACACAGGGAAAAGAGACCCAGTACTTC	CASRISTQGKETQYF
-	TRBJ2-3	TRBV27	-	TGTGCCAGCAGTTTTTGGCAGAGCACAGATACGCAGTATTTT	CASSFWQSTDTQYF
-	TRBJ2-1	TRBV6-5	TRBD2	TGTGCCAGCAGTTACTCCGCCGCTAGCGGCGGTGAGCAGTTCTTC	CASSYSAASGGEQFF
-	TRBJ2-7	TRBV29-1	TRBD2	TGCAGCGTTGATAGCGGGAGGGCCGCCTACGAGCAGTACTTC	CSVDSGRAAYEQYF
-	TRBJ1-2	TRBV28	TRBD1	TGTGCCAGCTTTAGGGGACAGGGTAAGGGCTACACCTTC	CASFRGQGKGYTF
once	TRBJ2-7	TRBV6-1	-	TGTGCCAGCAGTGAAGCGCCACAGGGCCTCGAGCAGTACTTC	CASSEAPQGLEQYF
-	TRBJ2-5	TRBV5-1	-	TGCGCCAGCAGTCTCGGACTAAGGGGAGAAGAGACCCAGTACTTC	CASSLGLRGEETQYF
-	TRBJ2-3	TRBV5-1	TRBD2	TGCGCCAGCAGCTTGGAATCTAGCGGGAGAGGAGATACGCAGTATTTT	CASSLESSGRGDTQYF
once	TRBJ2-1	TRBV4-2	TRBD2	TGTGCCAGCCGGATGGGGACTAGCGGGACGAATGAGCAGTTCTTC	CASRMGTSGTNEQFF
once	TRBJ2-7	TRBV7-3	-	TGTGCCAGCAGCTTAAGTCCTGGGCTCTCCTACGAGCAGTACTTC	CASSLSPGLSYEQYF
-	TRBJ2-7	TRBV11-2	TRBD1	TGTGCCAGCAGCCCCGGGACAGGGGAGGACGAGCAGTACTTC	CASSPGTGEDEQYF
-	TRBJ1-1	TRBV9	TRBD1	TGTGCCAGCAGCGGGACAGGTTTGAACACTGAAGCTTTCTTT	CASSGTGLNTEAFF
-	TRBJ1-1	TRBV29-1	-	TGCAGCGTTGAACGAGGGTTCGGCACTGAAGCTTTCTTT	CSVERGFGTEAFF
-	TRBJ2-7	TRBV19	TRBD1	TGTGCCAGTAGTATTGGGCAGGGGGCGCCCGAGCAGTACTTC	CASSIGQGAPEQYF
-	TRBJ2-3	TRBV6-2/TRBV6-3	TRBD2	TGTGCCAGCAGTTGGACTAGCGGGAGGGCCGGCACAGATACGCAGTATTTT	CASSWTSGRAGTDTQYF
-	TRBJ1-1	TRBV7-3	-	TGTGCCAGCAGTCCTAATGGGGGGTTTGGCACTGAAGCTTTCTTT	CASSPNGGFGTEAFF
-	TRBJ1-2	TRBV27	TRBD1	TGTGCCAGCAGTGGGGCCGACGGCCGACAGGGACCCAACTATGGCTACACCTTC	CASSGADGRQGPNYGYTF
-	TRBJ2-1	TRBV5-4	TRBD2	TGTGCCAGCAGCGGGGGGGAGTCTGAGCAGTTCTTC	CASSGGESEQFF
-	TRBJ2-1	TRBV5-4	TRBD2	TGTGCCAGCAGCCCCGGACTAGCGCGAGACAATGAGCAGTTCTTC	CASSPGLARDNEQFF
-	TRBJ2-4	TRBV5-4	TRBD2	TGTGCCAGCAGCCCGGGACTAGCGGGAGGGTGGGGCAAAAACATTCAGTACTTC	CASSPGLAGGWGKNIQYF
-	TRBJ1-6	TRBV2	TRBD1	TGTGCCAGCAGTGAAGAGGGGTCGGGACAGGGGGGTTCACCCCTCCACTTT	CASSEEGSGQGGSPLHF
few	TRBJ2-5	TRBV7-9	TRBD1	TGTGCCAGCAGCTCCTCCCGGGACAGGGAAGAGACCCAGTACTTC	CASSSSRDREETQYF
-	TRBJ2-1	TRBV24-1	TRBD2	TGTGCCACCAGTGACATCCTAGCGGGTTACAATGAGCAGTTCTTC	CATSDILAGYNEQFF
-	TRBJ2-1	TRBV18	TRBD2	TGTGCCAGCTCACCGGGACTAGTCTACAATGAGCAGTTCTTC	CASSPGLVYNEQFF
-	TRBJ2-2	TRBV5-1	-	TGCGCCAGCAGCTTGGGACGGGAGAAGAACGGGGAGCTGTTTTTT	CASSLGREKNGELFF
-	TRBJ2-3	TRBV7-9	TRBD2	TGTGCCAGCAGCTTAGCAGGGCTAGCGGGATTGGCAGATACGCAGTATTTT	CASSLAGLAGLADTQYF
once	TRBJ2-7	TRBV6-5	TRBD2	TGTGCCAGCAGTTCCACCTCCGGGACTAGTCTGCACGAGCAGTACTTC	CASSSTSGTSLHEQYF
-	TRBJ1-3	TRBV4-1	TRBD1	TGCGCCAGCAGTCGTGGACAGGGGGCTGGAAACACCATATATTTT	CASSRGQGAGNTIYF
-	TRBJ2-7	TRBV9	TRBD2	TGTGCCAGCAGCGGAGCGGGACCTGAGGCCTACGAGCAGTACTTC	CASSGAGPEAYEQYF
few	TRBJ2-7	TRBV5-1	-	TGCGCCAGCAGCTTGGATACGGGTCCCTACGAGCAGTACTTC	CASSLDTGPYEQYF
-	TRBJ1-2	TRBV10-2	TRBD1	TGCGCCAGCAGTGGGGGACAGGCCAGAAACTATGGCTACACCTTC	CASSGGQARNYGYTF
-	TRBJ1-1	TRBV6-2/TRBV6-3	-	TGTGCCAGCAGCCTCAGGGAAGTTACTGAAGCTTTCTTT	CASSLREVTEAFF
-	TRBJ2-1	TRBV19	TRBD1	TGTGCCAGTAGTACCCGGGACAGTTTTTACAATGAGCAGTTCTTC	CASSTRDSFYNEQFF
-	TRBJ1-2	TRBV28	-	TGTGCCAGCACCGCCCTGGCGGCCTATGGCTACACCTTC	CASTALAAYGYTF
-	TRBJ2-7	TRBV5-5	-	TGTGCCAGCAGCAACCCCCAGGTGACCTACGAGCAGTACTTC	CASSNPQVTYEQYF
-	TRBJ1-1	TRBV9	-	TGTGCCAGCAGCCCCATTAGTGGTGAAGCTTTCTTT	CASSPISGEAFF
-	TRBJ2-3	TRBV24-1	-	TGTGCCACCAGTGATTTGGCTGGACAGAATACAGATACGCAGTATTTT	CATSDLAGQNTDTQYF
-	TRBJ1-1	TRBV3-1/TRBV3-2	-	TGTGCCAGCAGCCAGGGAGGCGCCGGGGAAGCTTTCTTT	CASSQGGAGEAFF
-	TRBJ2-2	TRBV24-1	-	TGTGCCACCAGTGCGGGGAACACCGGGGAGCTGTTTTTT	CATSAGNTGELFF
-	TRBJ1-5	TRBV5-1	TRBD1	TGCGCCAGCAGCGCCGGACAGGTAGAAGGGCAGCCCCAGCATTTT	CASSAGQVEGQPQHF
few	TRBJ2-1	TRBV7-7	-	TGTGCCAGCAGCTTAAGTATCAAGACTGCGAACAATGAGCAGTTCTTC	CASSLSIKTANNEQFF
-	TRBJ2-1	TRBV3-1/TRBV3-2	TRBD2	TGTGCCAGCAGCCCGACTAGCGGGAGTTACAATGAGCAGTTCTTC	CASSPTSGSYNEQFF
-	TRBJ2-7	TRBV6-5	TRBD1	TGTGCCAGCACTACAGGGGGCGCCCTTTACGAGCAGTACTTC	CASTTGGALYEQYF